The source of this TCR beta chain is a study of blood T cell repertoires in COVID-19. Overall study context: Spain, Italy and the United States supplied samples that represented acute and convalescent COVID-19. Sources were T cells, B-cell-depleted T cells, or PBMCs; the material itself was cDNA or gDNA.

As handled by the study authors: Amplification of reference gene primers provided the estimated nucleated cell counts. Libraries were prepared by immunoSEQ multiplex PCR; TCRdb keeps only in-frame clonotypes and omits some of them. For V, J and clone size, that table is used; D and trimming come from the DNA. Of fewer than 65,000 clones listed, roughly 89% are singletons. The TCR originated in a woman of 80 years or more with acute or convalescent COVID-19. Sample: peripheral blood.

The CDR3: CASSEQTGTLSTDTQYF. CDR3 in DNA: TGTGCCAGCAGCGAACAGACAGGTACCCTCAGCACAGATACGCAGTATTTT. The chain combines TRBV7-6 with TRBJ2-3; possibly TRBD1 for D (6 bases). The CDR3 covers 17 residues. The germline V gene encodes CDR1 SGHVS and CDR2 FNYEAQ. Deletions cut 5 bases from V and 0 bases from J, with 18 bases between.